This passage covers 31 T cell receptor beta chains from one sample sequenced in a study of cytomegalovirus exposure and HLA in healthy donors. The study ran its PCR with 60 Vbeta and 13 Jbeta primers. Clones were read by immunoSEQ multiplex PCR, and TCRdb kept only the in-frame ones, dropping some. Counted here are about 140,000 clones, 65% to 90% occurring once; the ten biggest clones make up 1.2%. Sequencing was done on a sample of PBMCs. These receptors were taken from a female donor in good health and CMV-seronegative.

J is TRBJ2-6 and V is TRBV10-1, with 8 bases aligning to TRBD1. With V trimmed by 4 bases and J by 0 bases, 5 bases remained unmatched. CDR1 and CDR2 from the germline V gene are WNHNN and SYGVQD (reference sequence). The CDR3 runs 17 residues. The CDR3 spells CASSGGTGGSGANVLTF. The CDR3, as DNA: TGCGCCAGCAGTGGTGGGACAGGCGGCTCTGGGGCCAACGTCCTGACTTTC.

V usage is TRBV5-1 and J usage is TRBJ2-3, with a weak D call TRBD2 (6 bases). The CDR3 totals 14 residues. Germline V gene lookup returns CDR1 SGHRS and CDR2 YFSETQ. The ends were cut back, 4 bases at V and 4 bases at J, with 13 bases in the middle. CDR3 residues: CASSTAGPSDTQYF. CDR3 nucleotide sequence: TGCGCCAGCAGCACAGCGGGCCCCTCAGATACGCAGTATTTT.

This chain connects TRBV5-1 to TRBJ2-7, with D possibly being TRBD2 (6 bases). The germline gives CDR1 SGHRS, CDR2 YFSETQ. The CDR3 sequence is 16 residues long. V was trimmed by 4 bases and J by 5 bases, leaving 22 bases between them. The DNA of the CDR3 is TGCGCCAGCAGCCTTGTTGCCGGGACTCCGAACCACGAGCAGTACTTC. Translated: CASSLVAGTPNHEQYF.

This chain connects TRBV28 to TRBJ2-7; no firm D call. V was trimmed by 5 bases and J by 3 bases, leaving 8 bases between them. CDR3 length: 12 amino acids. Looked up from germline, CDR1 is MDHEN and CDR2 is SYDVKM. The CDR3 DNA reads as TGTGCCAGCAGTGCTAGAAGCTACGAGCAGTACTTC. The encoded protein is CASSARSYEQYF.

Regarding this clone: One end of the junction does not line up with germline, which may come from a read error. The chain recombines TRBV7-7 with TRBJ2-5; D gene unclear. CDR3 length: 13 residues. In germline, CDR1 is SSHAT, CDR2 FNYEAQ (reference sequence). The CDR3 DNA reads TGTGCTAGCAGCTTACACCAGCAAGAGACCCAGTACTTC. It encodes CASSLHQQETQYF.

The chain combines TRBV27 with TRBJ1-1; TRBD1 aligns across 10 bases. This CDR3 region has 14 residues. With V trimmed by 4 bases and J by 2 bases, 1 base remained unmatched. Germline V gene sequence: CDR1 MNHEY, CDR2 SMNVEV (reference sequence). In DNA form, the CDR3 reads TGTGCCAGCAGTTGGGACAGGGGCAACACTGAAGCTTTCTTT. It yields the protein CASSWDRGNTEAFF.

CDR3 amino acids: CASGAATNYGYTF. For the CDR3, the DNA is TGTGCCAGCGGGGCAGCTACCAACTATGGCTACACCTTC. The chain uses TRBV13 and TRBJ1-2, with TRBD1 as a possible D gene (5 bases). Germline V gives CDR1 PRHDT, CDR2 FYEKMQ (reference sequence). The CDR3 has 13 amino acids. V lost 8 bases, J lost 2 bases, and 12 bases lay in between.

This clone showed up just once. The chain recombines TRBV4-1 with TRBJ2-1, with TRBD1 identical over 7 bases. V was clipped by 0 bases and J by 3 bases; unmatched bases: 5. CDR1 and CDR2 from the germline V gene are MGHRA and YSYEKL. The CDR3 spans 16 residues. CDR3 DNA: TGCGCCAGCAGCCAAGACAGGGGGACAGACTACAATGAGCAGTTCTTC. As protein: CASSQDRGTDYNEQFF.

This chain links TRBV10-2 with TRBJ2-1; 12 bases map to TRBD2. This CDR3 is built from 13 residues. Germline V gives CDR1 WSHSY, CDR2 SAAADI. Trimming at V came to 6 bases and at J to 10 bases, leaving 4 bases not matched to a gene. CDR3 coding DNA: TGCGCCAGCAGCCTCGGACTAGCGGGAGAGCAGTTCTTC. Protein product: CASSLGLAGEQFF.

The chain has TRBV6-5 and TRBJ2-7, with TRBD1 matching over 8 bases. The germline CDR1 and CDR2 sequences are MNHEY and SVGAGI. CDR3 size: 15 residues. V shed 1 base, J shed 4 bases, and the junction held 6 bases outside the gene matches. Here the CDR3 DNA reads TGTGCCAGCAGTTACTACCAGGGGGCTGGGTACGAGCAGTACTTC. It specifies CASSYYQGAGYEQYF.

The chain joins TRBV19 to TRBJ1-5, with 9 nucleotides matching TRBD1. CDR1 and CDR2 from the germline V gene are LNHDA and SQIVND (reference sequence). V gave up 7 bases and J gave up 4 bases; unmatched junction bases: 14. This CDR3 is 17 amino acids long. The CDR3 region is CASKRTGDSTRNQPQHF. In DNA form, the CDR3 reads TGTGCCAGTAAGCGGACAGGGGATAGTACGCGGAATCAGCCCCAGCATTTT. Full variable domain (rest looked up from reference TRBV19 and TRBJ1-5): DGGITQSPKYLFRKEGQNVTLSCEQNLNHDAMYWYRQDPGQGLRLIYYSQIVNDFQKGDIAEGYSVSREKKESFPLTVTSAQKNPTAFYLCASKRTGDSTRNQPQHFGDGTRLSIL.

The rearrangement uses TRBV28 and TRBJ2-1; 8 positions agree with TRBD1. The junction had 13 bases not matched to a gene; V was cut back by 4 bases and J by 8 bases. In germline, CDR1 is MDHEN, CDR2 SYDVKM. This CDR3 has 16 residues. The CDR3 DNA follows: TGTGCCAGCAGTTCACCCCGACTAGGACAGGGCTATGAGCAGTTCTTC. Translated, it gives CASSSPRLGQGYEQFF.

This clone was counted only a few times. The gene calls are TRBV27 and TRBJ1-5; D may be TRBD1 (5 bases). Germline CDR1 is MNHEY and CDR2 is SMNVEV (reference sequence). V lost 4 bases, J lost 4 bases, and 11 bases lay in between. CDR3 size: 14 residues. The CDR3 DNA reads TGTGCCAGCAGTTCCAGGGTAGGTAATCAGCCCCAGCATTTT. This sequence encodes CASSSRVGNQPQHF.

The chain recombines TRBV2 with TRBJ2-5; 12 bases match TRBD2. J gave up 4 bases and V 11 bases, and 14 bases lay outside the gene matches. This CDR3 is 16 amino acids long. CDR1 is SNHLY, CDR2 FYNNEI, per germline. The CDR3 here is CAGPPRLAGEVETQYF. CDR3 nucleotide sequence: TGTGCCGGGCCTCCGAGACTAGCGGGAGAGGTAGAGACCCAGTACTTC.

The chain uses TRBV7-2 and TRBJ2-3; unclear D gene. Trimming removed 5 bases from V and 4 bases from J, with 10 bases in between. The CDR3 sequence is 13 residues long. Germline loops: CDR1 SGHTA, CDR2 FQGNSA. CDR3 DNA: TGTGCCAGCAGCCCCCCCGGAGCAGATACGCAGTATTTT. It yields the protein CASSPPGADTQYF.

V and J are TRBV6-5 and TRBJ2-5; 10 nucleotides match TRBD2. Trimming cost V 1 base and J 4 bases; bases outside gene matches: 3. The CDR3 has 15 amino acids. Per the germline V gene, CDR1 is MNHEY and CDR2 is SVGAGI. The CDR3 nucleotides read TGTGCCAGCAGTTACTGGTCTAGCGGGGGAGAGACCCAGTACTTC. This sequence encodes CASSYWSSGGETQYF.

The chain is built from TRBV19 and TRBJ1-1, with D tentatively TRBD1 (6 bases). Trimming pared 7 bases from V and 1 base from J, leaving 13 bases between. Per the germline V gene, CDR1 is LNHDA and CDR2 is SQIVND (reference sequence). The CDR3 runs to 14 residues. This chain's CDR3 is CASTQQGTNTEAFF. DNA for the CDR3: TGTGCCAGTACCCAACAGGGTACGAACACTGAAGCTTTCTTT.

V gene TRBV28 combines with J gene TRBJ2-7; tentative D call: TRBD2 (6 bases). The germline gives CDR1 MDHEN, CDR2 SYDVKM. Trimming took 4 bases from V and 5 from J, leaving 15 bases between them. The CDR3 has 14 amino acids. CDR3 loop: CASSSLTSYHEQYF. As DNA, the CDR3 is TGTGCCAGCAGTTCCCTAACTAGCTACCACGAGCAGTACTTC.

This clone was detected a few times. The rearrangement joins TRBV2 to TRBJ2-3, with TRBD2 matching over 14 bases. J gave up 4 bases and V 8 bases, and 5 bases lay outside the gene matches. Germline CDR1 reads SNHLY; CDR2 reads FYNNEI. This CDR3 has 15 residues. The CDR3 nucleotides read TGTGCCAGCGGGACTAGCGGGAGCGAGCCAGATACGCAGTATTTT. Translated, it gives CASGTSGSEPDTQYF.

This chain uses TRBV28 with TRBJ2-5; TRBD1 aligns across 9 bases. The CDR3 consists of 14 residues. CDR1 and CDR2 from the germline V gene are MDHEN and SYDVKM. The ends lost 5 bases at V and 5 bases at J; junction bases unmatched: 6. In nucleotides, the CDR3 is TGTGCCAGCAGTCCGCAGACAGGGGGGGAGACCCAGTACTTC. This translates into CASSPQTGGETQYF.

This clone was seen only once. No conserved phenylalanine or tryptophan ends this CDR3, so it is likely a read error. The chain couples TRBV4-1 to TRBJ1-5; possible D gene TRBD1, 5 bases. CDR3 length: 16 amino acids. The ends were cut back, 0 bases at V and 2 bases at J, with 11 bases in the middle. Germline V gene sequence: CDR1 MGHRA, CDR2 YSYEKL. The CDR3 region is CASSQDEGVGNQPQHV. CDR3 nucleotides: TGCGCCAGCAGCCAAGATGAAGGGGTGGGCAATCAGCCCCAGCATGTT.

The chain combines TRBV28 with TRBJ2-2; the D gene is possibly TRBD2 (5 bases). Germline lookup yields CDR1 MDHEN and CDR2 SYDVKM. Trimming removed 7 bases at V and 7 bases at J, with 10 bases between. The CDR3 consists of 12 residues. The CDR3 bases are TGTGCCAGCAATCTGGACTTCGGGGAGCTGTTTTTT. It encodes CASNLDFGELFF.

The genes are TRBV5-1 and TRBJ2-2; no clear D gene. The germline V gene encodes CDR1 SGHRS and CDR2 YFSETQ. The CDR3 spans 14 residues. V was shortened by 1 base and J by 5 bases, with 9 bases between the two germline ends. For the CDR3, the DNA is TGCGCCAGCAGCTTGCCTCAGTTGACCGGGGAGCTGTTTTTT. Encoded protein: CASSLPQLTGELFF.

The chain links TRBV10-2 to TRBJ1-2, with 7 bases aligning to TRBD1. Germline assignment: CDR1 WSHSY and CDR2 SAAADI. With 8 bases clipped from V and 6 bases from J, the junction kept 6 bases outside the gene matches. The CDR3 length is 12 residues. CDR3 DNA: TGCGCCAGCGGAACAGGGGTGGATGGCTACACCTTC. Translated, it gives CASGTGVDGYTF.

The chain has TRBV27 and TRBJ2-1; the match to TRBD2 covers 7 bases. Germline loops: CDR1 MNHEY, CDR2 SMNVEV (reference sequence). V lost 7 bases, J lost 4 bases, and 7 bases stayed unmatched. The CDR3 extends over 14 amino acids. The CDR3 sequence: CASTRGVYYNEQFF. The CDR3 region has the DNA TGTGCCAGCACCCGGGGGGTTTATTACAATGAGCAGTTCTTC.

This clone was seen only a few times. The chain uses TRBV19 and TRBJ1-5; D remains unclear. CDR3 length: 14 amino acids. V lost 3 bases and J 5 bases, leaving 11 bases between the germline ends. Germline values: CDR1 LNHDA, CDR2 SQIVND (reference sequence). The CDR3 DNA is TGTGCCAGTAGTATCTGGAGGGAGCATCAGCCCCAGCATTTT. This sequence encodes CASSIWREHQPQHF.

The chain recombines TRBV5-1 with TRBJ2-7; D might be TRBD1 (6 bases). The V gene's germline CDR1 is SGHRS and CDR2 YFSETQ. Trimming left V 3 bases short and J 0 bases short, with 7 bases between. This CDR3 is 13 amino acids long. CDR3 DNA sequence: TGCGCCAGCAGCTCAGGGGACTCCTACGAGCAGTACTTC. This encodes CASSSGDSYEQYF.

In the case of this clone: The sample has other DNA sequences that encode this CDR3 too. The rearrangement joins TRBV5-1 to TRBJ1-1; 7 bases are shared with TRBD1. Losses at the gene ends were 5 bases for V and 1 base for J; bases not matched to a gene: 2. The CDR3 spans 13 residues. Germline lookup yields CDR1 SGHRS and CDR2 YFSETQ. In nucleotides, the CDR3 is TGCGCCAGCAGTAGGGACAGGAACACTGAAGCTTTCTTT. Protein: CASSRDRNTEAFF.

V usage is TRBV13 and J usage is TRBJ2-7; 9 bases are shared with TRBD2. Germline assignment: CDR1 PRHDT and CDR2 FYEKMQ (reference sequence). After removal of 3 bases from V and 5 bases from J, the junction contained 8 bases not matched to a gene. This CDR3 is built from 15 residues. The CDR3 loop reads CASSFSLAGSHEQYF. DNA of the CDR3: TGTGCCAGCAGCTTTAGTCTAGCGGGAAGTCACGAGCAGTACTTC.

The chain joins TRBV13 to TRBJ2-7, with TRBD2 matching 11 bases. J lost 2 bases, V lost 8 bases, and 2 bases had no gene match. Looked up from germline, CDR1 is PRHDT and CDR2 is FYEKMQ (reference sequence). This CDR3 is 13 amino acids long. CDR3: CASGTSGAYEQYF. DNA for the CDR3: TGTGCCAGCGGGACTAGCGGAGCCTACGAGCAGTACTTC.

Only one count was recorded for this clone. The V gene is TRBV9, the J gene TRBJ1-1; 9 positions agree with TRBD1. In germline, CDR1 is SGDLS, CDR2 YYNGEE. Trimming at V came to 0 bases and at J to 4 bases, leaving 10 bases not matched to a gene. This CDR3 is 17 amino acids long. The CDR3 DNA sequence: TGTGCCAGCAGCGTAGGTGCCTATCGGGACAGGGCCACTGAAGCTTTCTTT. Amino acids: CASSVGAYRDRATEAFF. Full variable domain (rest looked up from reference TRBV9 and TRBJ1-1): DSGVTQTPKHLITATGQRVTLRCSPRSGDLSVYWYQQSLDQGLQFLIQYYNGEERAKGNILERFSAQQFPDLHSELNLSSLELGDSALYFCASSVGAYRDRATEAFFGQGTRLTVV.